Reported below is one T cell receptor (beta chain). The target antigen is unknown. A much larger clone lies one base from this, so it may be a read error. This entry comes from a study of CD8+CD57+ T cells in acquired aplastic anemia. Study outcomes and limitations: Both patients and controls carried the same twenty-nine CD8+ CDR3 sequences. Patients and healthy controls showed no significant CD8+ Simpson's diversity difference.

It was genomic DNA that served as the template for profiling TCR beta VDJ and CDR3. TCRdb re-called the reads with MiXCR, one entry per CDR3 protein. The repertoire holds 200,000 or so distinct CDR3 sequences, with about half as singletons. Patients picked for sequencing had shown CD8+CD57+ cell expansion detected by flow cytometry. This TCR was recovered from a human donor with aplastic anemia. Sample: sorted CD4+, CD8+, or CD8+CD57+ T cells (not recorded which) from PBMCs.

CDR3 nucleotide sequence: TGCGCCAGCAGCTTGGCCAATCGGGAGACCGGGGAGCTGTTTTTT. Its protein is CASSLANRETGELFF. The chain has TRBV5-1 and TRBJ2-2; D is perhaps TRBD2 (6 bases). There are 15 residues in the CDR3. Trimming stripped 0 bases from V and 5 bases from J, with 11 bases between. Germline CDR1 SGHRS, CDR2 YFSETQ.